Below are 14 T cell receptor beta chains sequenced from a single sample in a study of response to subunit inactivated influenza vaccine. TCRdb re-derived calls from the RT-PCR reads in MiXCR, one entry per CDR3 protein. The table shows about 800,000 distinct CDR3 sequences, with 21% occurring only once. The material was PBMCs from blood, obtained 4 to 6 days after vaccination. The source of these receptors is a man in his fifties or sixties who received an inactivated influenza vaccine.

The rearrangement joins TRBV7-9 to TRBJ1-5, with D unresolved. The CDR3 covers 14 residues. From germline, CDR1 is SEHNR and CDR2 FQNEAQ (reference sequence). The V end was cut by 5 bases, the J end by 1 base, with 9 bases between. In DNA form, the CDR3 reads TGTGCCAGCAGCGAAGTGGCGAGCAATCAGCCCCAGCATTTT. It yields the protein CASSEVASNQPQHF.

This clonotype was seen many times. V and J are TRBV7-2 and TRBJ1-5; TRBD1 might be the D (6 bases). The CDR3 runs to 16 residues. Germline assignment: CDR1 SGHTA and CDR2 FQGNSA. Trimming cost V 1 base and J 0 bases, with 10 bases left between them. Here the CDR3 reads CASSLGGGYSNQPQHF. CDR3 DNA: TGTGCCAGCAGCTTAGGAGGGGGATATAGCAATCAGCCCCAGCATTTT.

This clonotype was counted between two and nine times. CDR3 sequence (DNA): TGCAGTGCCAGCCACCCCGTGAACTACCAAGAGACCCAGTACTTC. It encodes CSASHPVNYQETQYF. This sequence joins TRBV20-1 and TRBJ2-5, with D unclear. CDR1 DFQATT and CDR2 SNEGSKA come from the germline V gene (reference sequence). The CDR3 sequence is 15 residues long. The V gene lost 6 bases and the J gene lost 0 bases, with 17 bases spanning the gap.

The V gene is TRBV27, the J gene TRBJ2-3; 9 positions agree with TRBD1. The CDR3 consists of 16 residues. Germline V gene sequence: CDR1 MNHEY, CDR2 SMNVEV (reference sequence). The ends lost 5 bases at V and 1 base at J; junction bases unmatched: 7. As DNA, the CDR3 is TGTGCCAGCAGTCCCAAAAGGACAGGGGGCACAGATACGCAGTATTTT. It encodes CASSPKRTGGTDTQYF.

The table lists this clonotype with a few counts. The V and J genes are TRBV12-3 or TRBV12-4 and TRBJ2-4; no definite D call. The CDR3 is 14 residues long. Trimming pared 6 bases from V and 0 bases from J, leaving 9 bases between. The CDR3 DNA reads TGTGCCAGCAGGCGTGACCTAGCCAAAAACATTCAGTACTTC. Translation: CASRRDLAKNIQYF.

The V call is TRBV20-1, the J call TRBJ2-7; D possibly corresponds to TRBD1 (6 bases). CDR3 length equals 14 residues. Germline V gene lookup returns CDR1 DFQATT and CDR2 SNEGSKA (reference sequence). V was pared by 7 bases and J by 1 base, with 17 bases between. As DNA, the CDR3 is TGCAGTGTAAGGTCCCCCACAGGGTCCTACGAGCAGTACTTC. Protein: CSVRSPTGSYEQYF.

Here the CDR3 reads CASSFQGGGYEQYF. CDR3 sequence (DNA): TGCGCCAGCAGCTTCCAGGGAGGGGGATACGAGCAGTACTTC. The gene calls are TRBV5-1 and TRBJ2-7; TRBD2 is a possible D gene (7 bases). The germline CDR1 and CDR2 sequences are SGHRS and YFSETQ. CDR3 length equals 14 residues. Trimming pared 2 bases from V and 4 bases from J, leaving 13 bases between.

The gene calls are TRBV5-1 and TRBJ1-1; no reliable D call. This CDR3 is 14 amino acids long. The V end lost 3 bases, the J end lost 8 bases, and 17 bases lay between the germline ends. CDR1 SGHRS and CDR2 YFSETQ come from the germline V gene. The CDR3 region is CASSSSSHVFEAFF. CDR3 coding DNA: TGCGCCAGCAGCTCCTCCTCACACGTGTTCGAAGCTTTCTTT. Full variable domain (missing parts from reference TRBV5-1 and TRBJ1-1): KAGVTQTPRYLIKTRGQQVTLSCSPISGHRSVSWYQQTPGQGLQFLFEYFSETQRNKGNFPGRFSGRQFSNSRSEMNVSTLELGDSALYLCASSSSSHVFEAFFGQGTRLTVV.

The chain employs TRBV11-2 and TRBJ2-3, with D perhaps TRBD1 (5 bases). The CDR3 length is 13 residues. V was shortened by 8 bases and J by 6 bases, with 15 bases between the two germline ends. The germline gives CDR1 SGHAT, CDR2 FQNNGV. CDR3 DNA sequence: TGTGCCAGCTCACGGCAGGGTAAGGATACGCAGTATTTT. It specifies CASSRQGKDTQYF.

This clonotype has only a few counts. This rearrangement joins TRBV6-2 or TRBV6-3 to TRBJ1-2, with D possibly matching TRBD1 (5 bases). V lost 5 bases, J lost 4 bases, and 11 bases lay in between. The CDR3 extends over 13 amino acids. In germline, CDR1 is MNHEY, CDR2 SVGEGT. The CDR3 here is CASSTKTVYGYTF. The CDR3, as DNA: TGTGCCAGCAGTACAAAGACAGTCTATGGCTACACCTTC.

The rearrangement links TRBV6-2 or TRBV6-3 to TRBJ1-5; TRBD1 aligns across 9 bases. Germline V gene data show CDR1 as MNHEY and CDR2 as SVGEGT. V trimming: 5 bases; J trimming: 8 bases; junction bases outside the gene matches: 7. CDR3 length: 14 residues. CDR3 in DNA: TGTGCCAGCAGTGGACCCACAGGGGGCAAGCCCCAGCATTTT. It translates to CASSGPTGGKPQHF.

V usage is TRBV6-5 and J usage is TRBJ2-5; 8 nucleotides line up with TRBD1. V lost 1 base to trimming and J lost 4 bases; unmatched junction nucleotides: 5. Germline values: CDR1 MNHEY, CDR2 SVGAGI. CDR3 length equals 15 residues. The CDR3 nucleotides read TGTGCCAGCAGTTACTTAGCAGGGGGCATAGAGACCCAGTACTTC. It codes for CASSYLAGGIETQYF.

This clonotype was observed a few times. This chain connects TRBV20-1 to TRBJ2-7; a possible D gene is TRBD1 (5 bases). The CDR3 is 14 residues long. Trimming stripped 1 base from V and 5 bases from J, with 15 bases between. Per the germline V gene, CDR1 is DFQATT and CDR2 is SNEGSKA (reference sequence). The CDR3 coding sequence is TGCAGTGCTAGAGGGGGCGAAAAGGTACACGAGCAGTACTTC. Translating it yields CSARGGEKVHEQYF.

This clonotype was found a few times. V is TRBV4-3 and J is TRBJ2-1, with D possibly matching TRBD2 (5 bases). V lost 2 bases to trimming and J lost 10 bases, with 15 bases between them. Germline assignment: CDR1 LGHNA and CDR2 YSLEER. CDR3 size: 14 residues. CDR3 region: CASSQSSRAAEQFF. The CDR3 DNA reads as TGCGCCAGCAGCCAAAGCTCGAGGGCAGCCGAGCAGTTCTTC.